The 23 T cell receptor beta chains below were found in one sample sequenced in a study. TCRdb analysed the reads with MiXCR anew, one entry per CDR3 protein. Of 6,500 to 9,000 distinct CDR3 sequences listed, under 35% are singletons. The sample consisted of blood. Receptor source: a human donor.

CDR3 in amino acids: CSVQRDSTQYF. The CDR3 DNA sequence: TGCAGCGTGCAACGGGACAGTACGCAGTATTTT. The chain has TRBV29-1 and TRBJ2-3, with TRBD1 identical over 7 bases. Germline V gene sequence: CDR1 SQVTM, CDR2 ANQGSEA. The J segment lost 8 bases and the V segment lost 6 bases, leaving 5 bases of the junction unmatched. The CDR3 is 11 residues long.

This sequence joins TRBV30 and TRBJ1-3; 7 bases are a match to TRBD1. The J segment lost 5 bases and the V segment lost 5 bases, leaving 6 bases of the junction unmatched. Germline V gene lookup returns CDR1 GTSNPN and CDR2 SVGIG (reference sequence). The CDR3 consists of 13 residues. CDR3 DNA: TGTGCCTGGGCGACAGGGTTGAGAAACACCATATATTTT. Encoded protein: CAWATGLRNTIYF.

The rearrangement links TRBV30 to TRBJ2-6; D is unresolved. The CDR3 consists of 16 residues. Trimming took 3 bases from V and 3 from J, leaving 15 bases between them. CDR1 is GTSNPN, CDR2 SVGIG, per germline (reference sequence). CDR3 sequence: CAWRPVADRGANVLTF. As DNA, the CDR3 is TGTGCCTGGAGACCGGTGGCGGACCGTGGGGCCAACGTCCTGACTTTC.

The V call is TRBV5-1, the J call TRBJ2-3; 7 nucleotides agree with TRBD1. With 1 base clipped from V and 4 bases from J, the junction kept 6 bases outside the gene matches. The germline CDR1 and CDR2 sequences are SGHRS and YFSETQ. The CDR3 spans 15 residues. The CDR3 DNA follows: TGCGCCAGCAGCTTGATACAGGGGTCATCAGATACGCAGTATTTT. This gives the protein CASSLIQGSSDTQYF.

In its sample, this clonotype was seen once. The chain is built from TRBV4-2 and TRBJ1-5; D is unresolved. Trimming took 3 bases from V and 5 from J, leaving 17 bases between them. This CDR3 has 16 amino acids. Germline V CDR1 and CDR2: LGHNA, YNFKEQ. This CDR3 is CASSHGGSRGYQPQHF. The CDR3, as DNA: TGTGCCAGCAGCCATGGAGGGTCGCGAGGTTATCAGCCCCAGCATTTT.

By proportion, this clonotype is medium-sized. J is TRBJ2-7 and V is TRBV14; D gene unclear. The germline V gene has CDR1 SGHDN and CDR2 FVKESK. The CDR3 runs 13 residues. V was clipped by 5 bases and J by 3 bases, with 11 bases between them. In DNA, the CDR3 is TGTGCCAGCAGCGACACCTTGGTCTACGAGCAGTACTTC. This sequence encodes CASSDTLVYEQYF. The whole variable domain, filled in from reference TRBV14 and TRBJ2-7, reads EAGVTQFPSHSVIEKGQTVTLRCDPISGHDNLYWYRRVMGKEIKFLLHFVKESKQDESGMPNNRFLAERTGGTYSTLKVQPAELEDSGVYFCASSDTLVYEQYFGPGTRLTVT.

This clonotype was recorded at least ten times. The chain uses TRBV5-1 and TRBJ2-3, with TRBD2 matching over 7 bases. V lost 5 bases, J lost 6 bases, and 9 bases stayed unmatched. The CDR3 covers 14 residues. Germline loops: CDR1 SGHRS, CDR2 YFSETQ. The chain's CDR3 is CASSHGLVKDTQYF. The CDR3 DNA reads as TGCGCCAGCAGTCACGGACTAGTAAAGGATACGCAGTATTTT. The variable domain in full, completed from reference TRBV5-1 and TRBJ2-3, reads KAGVTQTPRYLIKTRGQQVTLSCSPISGHRSVSWYQQTPGQGLQFLFEYFSETQRNKGNFPGRFSGRQFSNSRSEMNVSTLELGDSALYLCASSHGLVKDTQYFGPGTRLTVL.

Judged by abundance, this clonotype is medium-sized (0.01 to 0.1%). This rearrangement joins TRBV30 to TRBJ2-3; D is perhaps TRBD2 (5 bases). V gave up 0 bases and J gave up 5 bases, with 9 bases separating them. In germline, CDR1 is GTSNPN, CDR2 SVGIG (reference sequence). This CDR3 has 13 residues. CDR3 DNA sequence: TGTGCCTGGAGTGTTACCGGGATAGATACGCAGTATTTT. Protein product: CAWSVTGIDTQYF. The whole variable domain, filled in from reference TRBV30 and TRBJ2-3, reads SQTIHQWPATLVQPVGSPLSLECTVEGTSNPNLYWYRQAAGRGLQLLFYSVGIGQISSEVPQNLSASRPQDRQFILSSKKLLLSDSGFYLCAWSVTGIDTQYFGPGTRLTVL.

By sample fraction, this clonotype is medium-sized (0.01 to 0.1%). This chain uses TRBV20-1 with TRBJ2-2; tentative D call: TRBD2 (7 bases). V dropped 3 bases and J dropped 7 bases, with 15 bases sitting between them. This CDR3 has 14 residues. CDR1 and CDR2 (germline): DFQATT, SNEGSKA (reference sequence). CDR3 DNA sequence: TGCAGTGCTAGTGGGGGGGCTGAGAGCGGGGAGCTGTTTTTT. It yields the protein CSASGGAESGELFF.

This clonotype occurred a few times. The CDR3 DNA reads as TGTGCCAGCAGCCTCAGGGGTAGCGGGAGAGTGGCCCCCGAGCAGTACTTC. Translated, it gives CASSLRGSGRVAPEQYF. The genes are TRBV4-2 and TRBJ2-7; 9 bases align to TRBD2. V lost 4 bases, J lost 6 bases, and 16 bases stayed unmatched. Germline assignment: CDR1 LGHNA and CDR2 YNFKEQ. CDR3 length: 17 amino acids.

In its sample, this clonotype is medium-sized. The chain employs TRBV29-1 and TRBJ2-5; the match to TRBD1 covers 9 bases. The CDR3 consists of 15 residues. V lost 5 bases to trimming and J lost 2 bases; unmatched junction nucleotides: 9. Germline V CDR1 and CDR2: SQVTM, ANQGSEA. The CDR3 nucleotides are TGCAGCGTTACACACAGGGGGACAGGGCAAGAGACCCAGTACTTC. This translates into CSVTHRGTGQETQYF.

This clonotype has only a few counts. The DNA for the CDR3 is TGTGCCATGGAGGGTGCCGGTCAGCCCCAGCATTTT. It translates to CAMEGAGQPQHF. J is TRBJ1-5 and V is TRBV30; D ambiguous. Germline assignment: CDR1 GTSNPN and CDR2 SVGIG (reference sequence). The V and J ends lost 8 bases and 6 bases respectively, with 14 bases between them. The CDR3 has 12 amino acids. Supplemented by reference TRBV30 and TRBJ1-5, the full variable domain reads SQTIHQWPATLVQPVGSPLSLECTVEGTSNPNLYWYRQAAGRGLQLLFYSVGIGQISSEVPQNLSASRPQDRQFILSSKKLLLSDSGFYLCAMEGAGQPQHFGDGTRLSIL.

In its sample, this clonotype was seen many times. The rearrangement joins TRBV7-9 to TRBJ1-3; the D is unclear. Trimming pared 5 bases from V and 4 bases from J, leaving 15 bases between. Germline V gene data show CDR1 as SEHNR and CDR2 as FQNEAQ (reference sequence). CDR3 length: 15 residues. CDR3 protein: CASSLLRSQGNTIYF. CDR3 in DNA: TGTGCCAGCAGCCTTCTTCGCAGCCAAGGAAACACCATATATTTT.

This chain joins TRBV14 and TRBJ2-3, with 7 bases that match TRBD2. J gave up 0 bases and V 4 bases, and 7 bases lay outside the gene matches. The CDR3 contains 16 residues. Germline assignment: CDR1 SGHDN and CDR2 FVKESK. CDR3 sequence reads: CASSPLGGPSTDTQYF. Written as DNA, the CDR3 is TGTGCCAGCAGCCCCCTGGGAGGGCCTAGCACAGATACGCAGTATTTT.

The genes are TRBV4-2 and TRBJ2-7, with 7 bases lining up with TRBD1. V lost 4 bases, J lost 3 bases, and 3 bases stayed unmatched. This CDR3 has 13 residues. Per the germline V gene, CDR1 is LGHNA and CDR2 is YNFKEQ. CDR3 residues: CASSPTGVYEQYF. CDR3 DNA: TGTGCCAGCAGCCCCACAGGGGTCTACGAGCAGTACTTC.

This clonotype was detected many times. The chain carries TRBV4-2 and TRBJ2-5; 8 positions agree with TRBD1. The germline V gene has CDR1 LGHNA and CDR2 YNFKEQ. J lost 5 bases, V lost 0 bases, and 8 bases had no gene match. This CDR3 is 16 amino acids long. The CDR3 sequence: CASSQDRGQAWETQYF. The DNA of the CDR3 is TGTGCCAGCAGCCAAGATCGGGGACAGGCCTGGGAGACCCAGTACTTC.

The chain joins TRBV20-1 to TRBJ1-5; TRBD1 might be the D (5 bases). With 1 base removed from V and 11 bases from J, the gap between germline ends came to 18 bases. The length of the CDR3 is 14 residues. CDR1 DFQATT and CDR2 SNEGSKA come from the germline V gene (reference sequence). CDR3 amino acids: CSARGGREAETQHF. Here the CDR3 DNA reads TGCAGTGCTAGAGGAGGCAGGGAGGCGGAGACCCAGCATTTT.

This clonotype is categorized as medium-sized. The CDR3 protein is CASSPDHSYEQYF. DNA for the CDR3: TGTGCCAGCTCACCAGATCACAGCTACGAGCAGTACTTC. This chain uses TRBV18 with TRBJ2-7; D is unresolved. The V and J ends lost 2 bases and 3 bases respectively, with 8 bases between them. The length of the CDR3 is 13 residues. Per the germline V gene, CDR1 is KGHSH and CDR2 is LQKENI.

The rearrangement links TRBV29-1 to TRBJ1-3; D call uncertain. This CDR3 is 15 amino acids long. V lost 2 bases to trimming and J lost 8 bases, with 19 bases between them. From germline, CDR1 is SQVTM and CDR2 ANQGSEA. CDR3 in DNA: TGCAGCGTTGAATGGAGGGCATCGGATGGCTACACCATATATTTT. Translating gives CSVEWRASDGYTIYF.

This clonotype came up once. The V call is TRBV18, the J call TRBJ2-5; D gene ambiguous. CDR3 length equals 12 residues. Trimming pared 1 base from V and 5 bases from J, leaving 5 bases between. CDR1 is KGHSH and CDR2 is LQKENI in the germline V gene. The CDR3 DNA sequence: TGTGCCAGCTCACCACGTGGTGAGACCCAGTACTTC. It encodes CASSPRGETQYF.

By share, this clonotype ranks as medium-sized. The V call is TRBV18, the J call TRBJ1-2; TRBD1 is a possible D gene (6 bases). V shed 3 bases and J shed 4 bases, with 9 bases lying between them. Germline assignment: CDR1 KGHSH and CDR2 LQKENI. The CDR3 runs 13 residues. The CDR3 sequence: CASSPLQGYGYTF. CDR3 bases: TGTGCCAGCTCACCTTTACAGGGCTATGGCTACACCTTC.

By frequency in the sample, this clonotype is medium-sized. The rearrangement joins TRBV20-1 to TRBJ1-1; D is uncertain. Germline CDR1 is DFQATT and CDR2 is SNEGSKA (reference sequence). This CDR3 is 12 amino acids long. With 3 bases removed from V and 5 bases from J, the gap between germline ends came to 10 bases. The CDR3 region has the DNA TGCAGTGCTAGTATAGGAAGGACTGAAGCTTTCTTT. Translated: CSASIGRTEAFF.

This clonotype was found many times. The genes are TRBV6-2 or TRBV6-3 and TRBJ2-1, with 11 positions matching TRBD2. The CDR3 is made up of 16 amino acids. The V gene end was trimmed by 2 bases and the J gene end by 0 bases; junction bases not matched to a gene: 0. Per germline, CDR1 MNHEY and CDR2 SVGEGT. The CDR3 region has the DNA TGTGCCAGCAGTTACGGACTAGCGGGCTCCTACAATGAGCAGTTCTTC. It translates to CASSYGLAGSYNEQFF.